These 9 T cell receptor beta chains share one sample of origin, sequenced in a study of shared clonotypes between healthy human individuals. This table comes from immunoSEQ multiplex PCR, and its TCRdb copy is limited to in-frame clones, with some not included. The data show 2.3 million or so clones, approximately 93% seen once. Material for sequencing was naive CD4+ T cells from PBMCs. Specified subset: CD45RA+ positively selected. The receptor source for this set is a man younger than 35 in good health. Some clones in this sample may be carry-over from other donors' samples.

The J gene is TRBJ2-7, the V gene TRBV14, with a tentative D call TRBD2 (6 bases). Trimming took 3 bases from V and 6 from J, leaving 18 bases between them. From germline, CDR1 is SGHDN and CDR2 FVKESK. CDR3 length equals 15 residues. CDR3 nucleotides: TGTGCCAGCAGCCAGACCGGGGGACCCGTGGGCGAGCAGTACTTC. Translated: CASSQTGGPVGEQYF.

This chain connects TRBV18 to TRBJ1-5, with 10 bases aligning to TRBD1. Germline assignment: CDR1 KGHSH and CDR2 LQKENI. CDR3 length: 17 residues. With V trimmed by 4 bases and J by 7 bases, 13 bases remained unmatched. CDR3 DNA: TGTGCCAGCTCACTATGGAGACAGGGGGCCTTAAGGCAGCCCCAGCATTTT. Translated, it gives CASSLWRQGALRQPQHF.

This clone has just one count. The same CDR3 can be traced to other DNA sequences in this sample. This sequence joins TRBV18 and TRBJ2-2; 9 positions agree with TRBD1. V shed 0 bases, J shed 2 bases, and the junction held 1 base outside the gene matches. The CDR3 spans 16 residues. From germline, CDR1 is KGHSH and CDR2 LQKENI. The CDR3 protein is CASSPPGQGNTGELFF. The CDR3 DNA sequence: TGTGCCAGCTCACCACCGGGACAGGGTAACACCGGGGAGCTGTTTTTT.

The chain links TRBV2 to TRBJ1-4; tentative D call: TRBD1 (6 bases). Trimming shortened V by 11 bases and J by 4 bases, and 14 bases separated the two germline ends. This CDR3 comprises 13 residues. Germline assignment: CDR1 SNHLY and CDR2 FYNNEI. The DNA of the CDR3 is TGTGCCTCCTTGAGGGGGATTAATGAAAAACTGTTTTTT. It codes for CASLRGINEKLFF.

The chain has TRBV5-1 and TRBJ1-2; D is perhaps TRBD1 (5 bases). There are 14 residues in the CDR3. Per germline, CDR1 SGHRS and CDR2 YFSETQ. With 1 base removed from V and 4 bases from J, the gap between germline ends came to 11 bases. CDR3 in amino acids: CASSLNGQGYGYTF. CDR3 bases: TGCGCCAGCAGCTTGAACGGACAAGGCTATGGCTACACCTTC. The entire variable domain, with the rest obtained from reference TRBV5-1 and TRBJ1-2, is as follows: KAGVTQTPRYLIKTRGQQVTLSCSPISGHRSVSWYQQTPGQGLQFLFEYFSETQRNKGNFPGRFSGRQFSNSRSEMNVSTLELGDSALYLCASSLNGQGYGYTFGSGTRLTVV.

The genes are TRBV15 and TRBJ1-1, with 7 bases that match TRBD1. This CDR3 has 15 amino acids. CDR1 and CDR2 (germline): LNHNV, YYDKDF (reference sequence). J lost 0 bases, V lost 4 bases, and 5 bases had no gene match. CDR3 region: CATSTRTGMNTEAFF. The CDR3, as DNA: TGTGCCACCAGCACCAGGACAGGAATGAACACTGAAGCTTTCTTT. Variable domain in full (rest from reference TRBV15 and TRBJ1-1): DAMVIQNPRYQVTQFGKPVTLSCSQTLNHNVMYWYQQKSSQAPKLLFHYYDKDFNNEADTPDNFQSRRPNTSFCFLDIRSPGLGDTAMYLCATSTRTGMNTEAFFGQGTRLTVV.

The chain employs TRBV5-1 and TRBJ2-1; perhaps TRBD1 as D (6 bases). CDR1 is SGHRS and CDR2 is YFSETQ in the germline V gene. V dropped 3 bases and J dropped 7 bases, with 20 bases sitting between them. This CDR3 region has 16 residues. The CDR3 DNA follows: TGCGCCAGCAGCTCGTGGGGGCACTCCACCCTGAATGAGCAGTTCTTC. This codes for CASSSWGHSTLNEQFF.

V gene TRBV9 combines with J gene TRBJ2-1, with 9 bases matching TRBD2. CDR1 and CDR2 (germline): SGDLS, YYNGEE. This CDR3 spans 15 amino acids. Losses at the gene ends were 4 bases for V and 2 bases for J; bases not matched to a gene: 4. The CDR3 DNA reads as TGTGCCAGCAGCCCGAAGCGGGAGGCCTACAATGAGCAGTTCTTC. As protein: CASSPKREAYNEQFF.

This clone was seen once. CDR3 sequence (DNA): TGTGCCAGTACGGAGCGGCCCTCCTACAATGAGCAGTTCTTC. It yields the protein CASTERPSYNEQFF. The chain joins TRBV27 to TRBJ2-1, with D maybe TRBD2 (5 bases). Germline V lookup: CDR1 MNHEY, CDR2 SMNVEV (reference sequence). V was trimmed by 9 bases and J by 0 bases, leaving 12 bases between them. The CDR3 loop spans 14 amino acids.